These T cell receptor beta chains were read from a single sample in a study of cytomegalovirus exposure and HLA in healthy donors. Generated by immunoSEQ multiplex PCR, the TCRdb table keeps only in-frame clones and is missing some. The table shows around 160,000 clones, with 75% to 90% occurring only once. Sequencing was carried out using PBMCs. These receptors were taken from a man in his fifties or sixties in good health and CMV-seropositive. Both conserved end residues are part of each CDR3. The D gene is left open where the match is weak. Clone sizes are given selectively: once, few, many, or a class where the clone is expanded.

j_call clone_size d_call v_call cdr3_aa cdr3_nt
TRBJ2-3 . . TRBV27 CASSLGGRGAQGAADTQYF TGTGCCAGCAGTTTAGGAGGTCGGGGGGCTCAGGGGGCCGCCGATACGCAGTATTTT
TRBJ2-7 few . TRBV28 CASNLKLGRGYEQYF TGTGCCAGCAACCTTAAGCTAGGCAGGGGATACGAGCAGTACTTC
TRBJ1-1 . TRBD1 TRBV28 CASRTGGPNTEAFF TGTGCCAGCAGGACAGGGGGACCGAACACTGAAGCTTTCTTT
TRBJ1-2 . TRBD1 TRBV19 CASSILTGYGYTF TGTGCCAGTAGTATTTTGACAGGGTATGGCTACACCTTC
TRBJ2-3 few TRBD2 TRBV9 CASSVASGAADTQYF TGTGCCAGCAGCGTAGCTAGCGGGGCCGCAGATACGCAGTATTTT
TRBJ2-7 . . TRBV2 CASSGGTASYEQYF TGTGCCAGCAGCGGAGGGACAGCTTCCTACGAGCAGTACTTC
TRBJ1-3 . . TRBV29-1 CSVAAISGNTIYF TGCAGCGTTGCTGCGATCTCTGGAAACACCATATATTTT
TRBJ1-5 . TRBD1 TRBV30 CAWSPGGLNQPQHF TGTGCCTGGAGTCCAGGGGGACTTAATCAGCCCCAGCATTTT
TRBJ2-7 . . TRBV4-1 CASSQIPVAYEQYF TGCGCCAGCAGCCAAATTCCAGTTGCCTACGAGCAGTACTTC
TRBJ1-4 few . TRBV7-3 CASSLKERQLFF TGTGCCAGCAGCTTAAAGGAGCGTCAACTGTTTTTT
TRBJ1-6 . . TRBV27 CASRGRVGSPLHF TGTGCCAGCAGGGGCAGGGTAGGGTCACCCCTCCACTTT
TRBJ1-2 once . TRBV7-2 CASSPARLDSSNNYGYTF TGTGCCAGCAGCCCGGCTAGGCTGGACAGCTCTAATAACTATGGCTACACCTTC
TRBJ1-5 . . TRBV7-2 CASSSGGNQPQHF TGTGCCAGCAGCTCAGGGGGCAATCAGCCCCAGCATTTT
TRBJ1-5 . . TRBV18 CASPRTGRGWQPQHF TGTGCCAGCCCTCGGACCGGACGGGGATGGCAGCCCCAGCATTTT
TRBJ1-1 . TRBD1 TRBV28 CASSLNRGRVTEAFF TGTGCCAGCAGTTTGAACAGGGGGCGGGTCACTGAAGCTTTCTTT
TRBJ2-1 . TRBD2 TRBV7-2 CASRFPSGSPYNEQFF TGTGCCAGCAGGTTCCCGAGCGGGAGCCCCTACAATGAGCAGTTCTTC
TRBJ2-5 . TRBD2 TRBV4-2 CASSQGAGAGETQYF TGTGCCAGCAGCCAAGGGGCGGGAGCTGGGGAGACCCAGTACTTC
TRBJ2-3 . . TRBV7-8 CASRGLSSTDTQYF TGTGCCAGCAGGGGACTGTCGAGCACAGATACGCAGTATTTT
TRBJ1-6 . TRBD1 TRBV19 CATEGTVGSPLHF TGTGCCACCGAGGGGACAGTCGGATCACCCCTCCACTTT
TRBJ2-1 . TRBD2 TRBV5-1 CASSPGLAGGDEQFF TGCGCCAGCAGCCCGGGACTAGCGGGAGGGGATGAGCAGTTCTTC
TRBJ2-7 once TRBD2 TRBV7-9 CASSISGGYEQYF TGTGCCAGCAGCATTAGCGGGGGGTACGAGCAGTACTTC
TRBJ2-2 few . TRBV7-3 CASSLRGGQSTGELFF TGTGCCAGCAGCTTAAGAGGCGGCCAGAGCACCGGGGAGCTGTTTTTT
TRBJ2-5 . TRBD1 TRBV28 CASRRTGSQETQYF TGTGCCAGCAGGAGGACAGGGTCCCAAGAGACCCAGTACTTC
TRBJ2-3 . TRBD2 TRBV9 CASSEGLAGLTDTQYF TGTGCCAGCAGCGAGGGACTAGCGGGACTCACAGATACGCAGTATTTT
TRBJ2-1 once . TRBV9 CASSVVAGASSYNEQFF TGTGCCAGCAGCGTAGTTGCGGGGGCGAGCTCCTACAATGAGCAGTTCTTC
TRBJ2-1 . . TRBV9 CASSGEPGTSYNEQFF TGTGCCAGCAGCGGGGAACCGGGAACCTCCTACAATGAGCAGTTCTTC
TRBJ2-2 . . TRBV7-8 CASSLLRANTGELFF TGTGCCAGCAGCTTACTTCGAGCGAACACCGGGGAGCTGTTTTTT
TRBJ1-3 . . TRBV30 CAWSVERSAGNTIYF TGTGCCTGGAGTGTAGAAAGGAGTGCTGGAAACACCATATATTTT
TRBJ1-3 . . TRBV6-1 CASSDDRLHNTIYF TGTGCCAGCAGTGATGACAGACTGCACAACACCATATATTTT
TRBJ2-1 few TRBD2 TRBV19 CASSKTSGPYNEQFF TGTGCCAGTAGTAAGACTAGCGGGCCATACAATGAGCAGTTCTTC
TRBJ1-1 . TRBD1 TRBV7-8 CASSRRDRGLGTEAFF TGTGCCAGCAGCCGACGGGACAGGGGGCTCGGGACTGAAGCTTTCTTT
TRBJ1-2 . . TRBV4-1 CASSQTAGTLYGYTF TGCGCCAGCAGCCAAACCGCCGGGACACTCTATGGCTACACCTTC
TRBJ2-7 once TRBD1 TRBV29-1 CSVEQGAYEQYF TGCAGCGTTGAACAGGGGGCCTACGAGCAGTACTTC
TRBJ2-7 . . TRBV18 CASSPHGEEQYF TGTGCCAGCTCACCACACGGAGAAGAGCAGTACTTC
TRBJ2-7 . . TRBV5-1 CASGYSQYEQYF TGCGCCAGTGGGTACAGCCAATACGAGCAGTACTTC
TRBJ2-1 . TRBD1 TRBV5-5 CASSPQGVIYEQFF TGTGCCAGCAGCCCCCAGGGGGTAATCTATGAGCAGTTCTTC